This T cell receptor beta chain is from a study of T cells expressing NK-cell markers. About the research overall: TCR beta repertoires came from sorted CD3+CD56+NKG2C+, CD3+CD56+NKG2C- and CD3+CD56-NKG2C+ T cells. Among eight sequenced donors, seven carried HCMV seropositivity while one was seronegative.

TCRdb reanalyzed the 5' RACE reads, giving one entry per CDR3 protein sequence and no DNA. This sample's table has 200,000 to 300,000 distinct CDR3 sequences. Germline V gene sequence: CDR1 KGHSH, CDR2 LQKENI. This CDR3 comprises 14 residues. What was sequenced was blood T cells: a sorted CD56 or NKG2C T cell subset, CD4+ or CD8+ T cells, or bulk PBMC T cells (not recorded which). The receptor was isolated from a woman aged 18 to 75 in good health. This sequence joins TRBV18 and TRBJ1-5. The CDR3 reads CASSPTDSNQPQHF.